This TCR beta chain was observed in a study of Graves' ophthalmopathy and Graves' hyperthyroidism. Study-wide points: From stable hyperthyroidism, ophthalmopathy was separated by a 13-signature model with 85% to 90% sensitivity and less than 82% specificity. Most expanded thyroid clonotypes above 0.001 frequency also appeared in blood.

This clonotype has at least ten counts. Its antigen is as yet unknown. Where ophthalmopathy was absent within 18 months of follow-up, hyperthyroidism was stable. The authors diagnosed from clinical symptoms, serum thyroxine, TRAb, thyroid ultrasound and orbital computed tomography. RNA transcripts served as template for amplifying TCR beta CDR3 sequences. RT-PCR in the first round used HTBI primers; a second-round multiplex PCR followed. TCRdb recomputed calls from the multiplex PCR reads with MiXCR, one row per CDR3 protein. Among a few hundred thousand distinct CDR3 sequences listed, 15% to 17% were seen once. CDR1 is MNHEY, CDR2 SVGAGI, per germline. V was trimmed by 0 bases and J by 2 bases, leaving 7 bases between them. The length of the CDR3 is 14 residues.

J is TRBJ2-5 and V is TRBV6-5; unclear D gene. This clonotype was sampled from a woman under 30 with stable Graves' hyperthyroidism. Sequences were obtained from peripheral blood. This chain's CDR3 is CASSYSPLQETQYF. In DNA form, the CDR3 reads TGTGCCAGCAGTTACTCGCCTTTACAAGAGACCCAGTACTTC.